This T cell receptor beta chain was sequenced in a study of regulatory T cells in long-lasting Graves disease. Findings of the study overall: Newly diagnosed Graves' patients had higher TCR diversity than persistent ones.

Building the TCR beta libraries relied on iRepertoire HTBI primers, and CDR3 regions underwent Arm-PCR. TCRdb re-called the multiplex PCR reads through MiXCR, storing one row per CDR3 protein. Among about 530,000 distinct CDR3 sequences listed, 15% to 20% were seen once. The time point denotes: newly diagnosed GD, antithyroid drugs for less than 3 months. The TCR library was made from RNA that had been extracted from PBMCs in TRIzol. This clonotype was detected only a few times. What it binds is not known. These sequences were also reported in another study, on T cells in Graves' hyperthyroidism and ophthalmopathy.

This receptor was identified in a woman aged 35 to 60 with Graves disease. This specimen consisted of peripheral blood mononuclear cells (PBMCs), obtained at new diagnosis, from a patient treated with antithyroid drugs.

The CDR3 protein is CASSSYGTEAFF. For the CDR3, the DNA is TGTGCCAGCAGTTCATACGGCACTGAAGCTTTCTTT. V usage is TRBV6-9 and J usage is TRBJ1-1; D call uncertain. The V end lost 4 bases, the J end lost 4 bases, and 7 bases lay between the germline ends. This CDR3 has 12 residues. CDR1 is MNHGY and CDR2 is SVAAGI in the germline V gene.